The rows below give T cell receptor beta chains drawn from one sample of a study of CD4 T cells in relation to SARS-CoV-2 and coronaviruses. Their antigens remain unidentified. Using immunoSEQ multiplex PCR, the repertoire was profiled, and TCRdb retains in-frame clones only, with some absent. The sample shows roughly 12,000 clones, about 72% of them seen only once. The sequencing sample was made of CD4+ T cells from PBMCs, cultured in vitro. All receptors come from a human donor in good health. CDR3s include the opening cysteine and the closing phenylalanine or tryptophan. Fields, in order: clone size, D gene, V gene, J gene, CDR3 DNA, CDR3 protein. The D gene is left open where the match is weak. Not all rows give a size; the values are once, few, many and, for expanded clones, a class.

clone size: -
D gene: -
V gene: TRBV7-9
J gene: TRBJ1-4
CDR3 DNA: TGTGCCAGCAGCCACGACCGGGGGGGCTTTTCTGAAAAACTGTTTTTT
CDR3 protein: CASSHDRGGFSEKLFF

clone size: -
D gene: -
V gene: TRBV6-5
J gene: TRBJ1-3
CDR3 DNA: TGTGCCAGCAGTTACTCGACAGGATCTGGAAACACCATATATTTT
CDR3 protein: CASSYSTGSGNTIYF

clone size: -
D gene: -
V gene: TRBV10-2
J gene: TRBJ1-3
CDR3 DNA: TGCGCCAGCCGGGCCAACTCTGGAAACACCATATATTTT
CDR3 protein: CASRANSGNTIYF

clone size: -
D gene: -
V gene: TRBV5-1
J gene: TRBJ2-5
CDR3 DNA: TGCGCCAGCAGCTTCTCGGCGGGCCAAGAGACCCAGTACTTC
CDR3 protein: CASSFSAGQETQYF

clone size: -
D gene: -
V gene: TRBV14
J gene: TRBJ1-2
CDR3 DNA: TGTGCCAGCAGCCAAGCTCAGGGGCGGGGAGCGCTCTTC
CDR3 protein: CASSQAQGRGALF

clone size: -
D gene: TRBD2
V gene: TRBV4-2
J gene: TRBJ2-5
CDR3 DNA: TGTGCCAGCAGCCTTAAGCTAGCGGGGGACGCTCAAGAGACCCAGTACTTC
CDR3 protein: CASSLKLAGDAQETQYF

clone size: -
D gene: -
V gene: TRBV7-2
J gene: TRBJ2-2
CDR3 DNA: TGTGCCAGCAGTTTTCAAACGGGACTCAGGACCGGGGAGCTGTTTTTT
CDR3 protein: CASSFQTGLRTGELFF

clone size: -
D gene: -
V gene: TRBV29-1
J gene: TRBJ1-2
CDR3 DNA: TGCAGCGTTGAGGCCGGGACAACGACGTATGCCTACACCTTC
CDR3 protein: CSVEAGTTTYAYTF

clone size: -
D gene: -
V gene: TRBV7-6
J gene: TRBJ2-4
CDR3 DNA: TGTGCCAGCAGCCCCAGTAGGGCCAAAAACATTCAGTACTTC
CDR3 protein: CASSPSRAKNIQYF

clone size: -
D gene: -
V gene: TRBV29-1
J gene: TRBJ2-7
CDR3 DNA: TGCAGCGTTCCATCGACAGATGCCTACGAGCAGTACTTC
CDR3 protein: CSVPSTDAYEQYF

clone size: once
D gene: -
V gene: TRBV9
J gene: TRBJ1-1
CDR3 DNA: TGTGCCAGCAGCGTAGGAGACACGAACACTGAAGCTTTCTTT
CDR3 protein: CASSVGDTNTEAFF

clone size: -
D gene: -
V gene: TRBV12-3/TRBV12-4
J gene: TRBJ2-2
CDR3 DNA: TGTGCCAGCAGACAGGGAGCCGGGGAGCTGTTTTTT
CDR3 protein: CASRQGAGELFF

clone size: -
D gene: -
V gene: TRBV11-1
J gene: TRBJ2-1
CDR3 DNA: TGTGCCAGCAGCTTAGGTTCGCGGGTGAACTACAATGAGCAGTTCTTC
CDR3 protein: CASSLGSRVNYNEQFF

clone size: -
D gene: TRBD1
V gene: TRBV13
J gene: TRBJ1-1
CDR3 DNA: TGTGCCAGCAGCTTATACCGGACAGGGGCTGAAGCTTTCTTT
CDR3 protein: CASSLYRTGAEAFF

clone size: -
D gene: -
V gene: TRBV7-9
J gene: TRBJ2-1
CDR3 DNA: TGTGCCAGCAGCTTACCCCTTGGAGCGAATGAGCAGTTCTTC
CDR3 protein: CASSLPLGANEQFF

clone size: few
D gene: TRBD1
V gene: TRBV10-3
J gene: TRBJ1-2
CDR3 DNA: TGTGCCATCAGTGAGGGACAGGGTAACTATGGCTACACCTTC
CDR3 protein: CAISEGQGNYGYTF

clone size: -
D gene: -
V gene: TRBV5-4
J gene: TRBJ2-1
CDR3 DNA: TGTGCCAGCAGCTCCTACAATGAGCAGTTCTTC
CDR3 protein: CASSSYNEQFF

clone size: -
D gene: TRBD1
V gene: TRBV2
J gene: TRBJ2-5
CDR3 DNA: TGTGCCAGCAAAACAGGGGTCCGCTCTCAAGAGACCCAGTACTTC
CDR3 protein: CASKTGVRSQETQYF

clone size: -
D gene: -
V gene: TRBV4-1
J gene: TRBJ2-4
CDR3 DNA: TGCGCCAGCAGCCAAGATGACTTCCTAGCCAAAAACATTCAGTACTTC
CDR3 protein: CASSQDDFLAKNIQYF

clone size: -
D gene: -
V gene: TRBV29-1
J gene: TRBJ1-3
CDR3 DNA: TGCAGCGGTACCCCCCAGGCCCTCTCTGGAAACACCATATATTTT
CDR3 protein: CSGTPQALSGNTIYF

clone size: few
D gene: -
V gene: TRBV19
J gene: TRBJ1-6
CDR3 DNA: TGTGCCAGTAGTATAGGGACGACTAATTCACCCCTCCACTTT
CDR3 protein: CASSIGTTNSPLHF

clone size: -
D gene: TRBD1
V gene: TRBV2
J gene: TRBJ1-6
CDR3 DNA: TGTGCCAGCGGCCGGGACAGGACTTCACCCCTCCACTTT
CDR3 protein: CASGRDRTSPLHF

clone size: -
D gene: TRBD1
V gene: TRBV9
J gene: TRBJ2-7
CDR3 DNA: TGTGCCAGCAGTTATACCGGGACAGGGGGTGACGAGCAGTACTTC
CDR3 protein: CASSYTGTGGDEQYF

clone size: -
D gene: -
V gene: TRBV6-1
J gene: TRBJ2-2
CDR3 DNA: TGTGCCAGCAGTGAAGCGGGTTTCTCCTACACCGGGGAGCTGTTTTTT
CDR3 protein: CASSEAGFSYTGELFF

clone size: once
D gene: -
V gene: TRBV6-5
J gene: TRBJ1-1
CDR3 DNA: TGTGCCAGCAGTCCCGGGACAAAGTACACTGAAGCTTTCTTT
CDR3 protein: CASSPGTKYTEAFF

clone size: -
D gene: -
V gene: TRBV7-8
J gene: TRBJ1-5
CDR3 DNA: TGTGCCAGCAGCCCCGTCATGGGGGAGTACGGTCAGCCCCAGCATTTT
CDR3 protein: CASSPVMGEYGQPQHF

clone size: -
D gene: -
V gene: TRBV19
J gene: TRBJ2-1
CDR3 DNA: TGTGCCAGTAGTATAGGGAGTGGAATTGAGCAGTTCTTC
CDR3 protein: CASSIGSGIEQFF

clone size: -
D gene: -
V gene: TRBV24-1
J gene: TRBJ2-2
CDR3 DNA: TGTGCCACCAGCGCCAGGGCTAGCACGACGAACACCGGGGAGCTGTTTTTT
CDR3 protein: CATSARASTTNTGELFF

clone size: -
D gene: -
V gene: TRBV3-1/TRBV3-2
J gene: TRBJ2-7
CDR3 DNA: TGTGCCAGCAGCCAAGATCCCGGGGCAGGGAGCGAGCAGTACTTC
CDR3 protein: CASSQDPGAGSEQYF

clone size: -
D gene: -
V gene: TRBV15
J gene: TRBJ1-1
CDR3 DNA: TGTGCCACCAGCAGTGTCAGGGCCCTCACTGAAGCTTTCTTT
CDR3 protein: CATSSVRALTEAFF

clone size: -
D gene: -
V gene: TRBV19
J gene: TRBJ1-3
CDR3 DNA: TGTGCCAGTAGTGGGGGGTACACCATATATTTT
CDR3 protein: CASSGGYTIYF

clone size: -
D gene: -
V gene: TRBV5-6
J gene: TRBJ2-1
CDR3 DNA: TGTGCCAGCAGCTTGACGCTTGGGACCGCCAACAATGAGCAGTTCTTC
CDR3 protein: CASSLTLGTANNEQFF

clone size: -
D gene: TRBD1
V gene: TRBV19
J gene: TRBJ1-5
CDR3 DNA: TGTGCCAGTAGGGACAGGAGGGCTAGCAATCAGCCCCAGCATTTT
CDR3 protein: CASRDRRASNQPQHF

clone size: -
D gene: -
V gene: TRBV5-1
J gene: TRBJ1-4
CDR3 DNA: TGCGCCAGCAGCGGGGGGCAGGACAATGAAAAACTGTTTTTT
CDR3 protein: CASSGGQDNEKLFF

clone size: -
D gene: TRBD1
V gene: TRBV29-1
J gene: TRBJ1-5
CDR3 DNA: TGCAGCGTGGGACAGGCGAGCAATCAGCCCCAGCATTTT
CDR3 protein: CSVGQASNQPQHF

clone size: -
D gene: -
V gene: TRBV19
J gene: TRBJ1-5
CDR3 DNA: TGTGCCAGTATTGAAAGGGGCCTTAGCAATCAGCCCCAGCATTTT
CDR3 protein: CASIERGLSNQPQHF

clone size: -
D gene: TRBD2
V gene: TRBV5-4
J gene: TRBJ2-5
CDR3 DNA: TGTGCCAGCAGCCCATTTGGAGCGGGAGCGGGGACCCAGTACTTC
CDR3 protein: CASSPFGAGAGTQYF

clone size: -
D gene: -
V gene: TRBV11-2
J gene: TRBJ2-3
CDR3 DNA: TGTGCCAGCAGCCCCGGTTTAACGGCATACACAGATACGCAGTATTTT
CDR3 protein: CASSPGLTAYTDTQYF

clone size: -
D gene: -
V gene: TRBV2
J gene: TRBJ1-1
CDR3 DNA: TGTGCCAGCAGTGATCCGGGGGTGAACACTGAAGCTTTCTTT
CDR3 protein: CASSDPGVNTEAFF

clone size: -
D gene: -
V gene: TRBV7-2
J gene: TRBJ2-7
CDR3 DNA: TGTGCCAGCGCGCCGCGGGACAGCCTAGGGGAGCAGTACTTC
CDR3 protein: CASAPRDSLGEQYF

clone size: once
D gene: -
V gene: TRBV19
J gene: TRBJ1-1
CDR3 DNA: TGTGCCAGTAGTATAGGGTGGGCACTTGGGACTGAAGCTTTCTTT
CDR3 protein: CASSIGWALGTEAFF

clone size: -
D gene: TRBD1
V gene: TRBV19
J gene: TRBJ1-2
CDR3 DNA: TGTGCCAGTAGTATAGAGAGGACAGGTTATGACTATGGCTACACCTTC
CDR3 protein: CASSIERTGYDYGYTF

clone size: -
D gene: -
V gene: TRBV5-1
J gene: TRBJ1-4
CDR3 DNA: TGCGCCAGCAGCTTGGCCGGGGGAGGGGCAACTAATGAAAAACTGTTTTTT
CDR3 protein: CASSLAGGGATNEKLFF

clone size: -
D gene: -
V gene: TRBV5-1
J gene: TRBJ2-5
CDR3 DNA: TGCGCCAGCAGCTTGGGGCCAGGGGAAGAGACCCAGTACTTC
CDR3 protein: CASSLGPGEETQYF